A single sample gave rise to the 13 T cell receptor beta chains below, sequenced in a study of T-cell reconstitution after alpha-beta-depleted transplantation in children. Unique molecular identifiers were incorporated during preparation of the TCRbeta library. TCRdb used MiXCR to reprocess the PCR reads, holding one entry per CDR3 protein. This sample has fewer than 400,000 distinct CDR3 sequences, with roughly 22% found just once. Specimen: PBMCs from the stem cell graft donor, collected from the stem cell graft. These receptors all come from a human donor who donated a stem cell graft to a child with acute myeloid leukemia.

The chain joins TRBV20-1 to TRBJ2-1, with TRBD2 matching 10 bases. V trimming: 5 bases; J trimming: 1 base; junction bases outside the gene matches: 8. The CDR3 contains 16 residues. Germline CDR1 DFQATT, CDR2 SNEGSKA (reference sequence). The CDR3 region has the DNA TGCAGTGCTTACAATCTAGCGGGAGCATCCTACAATGAGCAGTTCTTC. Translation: CSAYNLAGASYNEQFF.

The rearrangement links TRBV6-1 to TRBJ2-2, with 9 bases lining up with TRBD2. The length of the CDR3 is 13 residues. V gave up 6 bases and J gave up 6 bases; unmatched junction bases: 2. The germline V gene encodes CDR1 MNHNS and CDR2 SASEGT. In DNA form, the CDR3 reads TGTGCCAGCAGACGACTAGCGGCCGGGGAGCTGTTTTTT. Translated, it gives CASRRLAAGELFF.

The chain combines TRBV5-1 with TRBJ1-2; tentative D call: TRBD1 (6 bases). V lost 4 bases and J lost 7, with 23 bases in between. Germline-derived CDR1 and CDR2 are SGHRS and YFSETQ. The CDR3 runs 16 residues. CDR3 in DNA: TGCGCCAGCAGCCCGGGAGGTTTCGAGGGGGAAGGTGGCTACACCTTC. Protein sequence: CASSPGGFEGEGGYTF.

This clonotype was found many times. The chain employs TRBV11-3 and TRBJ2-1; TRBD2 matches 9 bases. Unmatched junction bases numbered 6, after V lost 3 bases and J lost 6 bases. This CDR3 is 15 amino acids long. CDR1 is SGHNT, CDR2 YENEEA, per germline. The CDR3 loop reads CASSLVGLATNEQFF. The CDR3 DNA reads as TGTGCCAGCAGCTTGGTCGGACTAGCGACCAATGAGCAGTTCTTC.

The CDR3 loop reads CASSYGQTAYGYTF. The CDR3, as DNA: TGTGCCAGCAGTTATGGGCAGACGGCCTATGGCTACACCTTC. The V gene is TRBV6-5, the J gene TRBJ1-2; D unresolved. The CDR3 length is 14 residues. The V gene's germline CDR1 is MNHEY and CDR2 SVGAGI. Trimming shortened V by 3 bases and J by 4 bases, and 12 bases separated the two germline ends.

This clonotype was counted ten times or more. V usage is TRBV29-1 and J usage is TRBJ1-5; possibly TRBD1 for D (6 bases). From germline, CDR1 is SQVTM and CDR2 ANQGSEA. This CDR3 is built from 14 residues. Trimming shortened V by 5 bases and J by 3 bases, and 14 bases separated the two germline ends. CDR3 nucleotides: TGCAGCGTTCAGCAGGGGCTAGACAATCAGCCCCAGCATTTT. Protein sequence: CSVQQGLDNQPQHF.

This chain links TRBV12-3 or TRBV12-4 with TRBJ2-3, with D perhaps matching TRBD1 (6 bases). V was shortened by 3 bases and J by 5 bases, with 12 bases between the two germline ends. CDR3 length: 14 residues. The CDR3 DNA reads TGTGCCAGCAGTTTCCAGGGGTCGGGAGATACGCAGTATTTT. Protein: CASSFQGSGDTQYF.

CDR3 loop: CASSFGLAGEAQYF. The CDR3 bases are TGTGCCAGCAGCTTCGGACTAGCGGGAGAGGCGCAGTATTTT. The chain couples TRBV11-1 to TRBJ2-3; 13 nucleotides align to TRBD2. Germline CDR1 is SGHAT and CDR2 is FQDESV (reference sequence). This CDR3 has 14 residues. The J segment lost 10 bases and the V segment lost 3 bases, leaving 4 bases of the junction unmatched. The entire variable domain, with the rest obtained from reference TRBV11-1 and TRBJ2-3, is as follows: EAEVAQSPRYKITEKSQAVAFWCDPISGHATLYWYRQILGQGPELLVQFQDESVVDDSQLPKDRFSAERLKGVDSTLKIQPAELGDSAMYLCASSFGLAGEAQYFGPGTRLTVL.

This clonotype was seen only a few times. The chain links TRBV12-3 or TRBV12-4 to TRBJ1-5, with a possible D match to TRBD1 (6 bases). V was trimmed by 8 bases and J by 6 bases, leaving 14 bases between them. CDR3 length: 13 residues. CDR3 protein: CASELGGGQPQHF. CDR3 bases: TGTGCCAGCGAGCTCGGGGGCGGTCAGCCCCAGCATTTT.

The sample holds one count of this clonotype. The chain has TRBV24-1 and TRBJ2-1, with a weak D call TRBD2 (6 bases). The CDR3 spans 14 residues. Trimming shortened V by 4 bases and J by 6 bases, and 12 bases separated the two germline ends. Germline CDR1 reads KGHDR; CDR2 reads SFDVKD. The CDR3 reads CATSDPRGSNEQFF. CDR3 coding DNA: TGTGCCACCAGTGACCCCCGGGGGTCCAATGAGCAGTTCTTC.

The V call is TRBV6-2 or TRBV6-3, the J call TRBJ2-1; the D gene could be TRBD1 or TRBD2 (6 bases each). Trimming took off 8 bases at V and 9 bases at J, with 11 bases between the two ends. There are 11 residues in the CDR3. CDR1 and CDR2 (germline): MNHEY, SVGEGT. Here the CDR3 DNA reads TGTGCCAGCGGGCGGGACATTGAGCAGTTCTTC. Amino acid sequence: CASGRDIEQFF.

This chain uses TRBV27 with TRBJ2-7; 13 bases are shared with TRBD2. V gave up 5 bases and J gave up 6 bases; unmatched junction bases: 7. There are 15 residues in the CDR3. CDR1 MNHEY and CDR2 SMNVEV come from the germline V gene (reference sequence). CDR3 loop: CASSPRTSGSIEQYF. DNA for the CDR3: TGTGCCAGCAGTCCAAGGACTAGCGGGAGTATCGAGCAGTACTTC.

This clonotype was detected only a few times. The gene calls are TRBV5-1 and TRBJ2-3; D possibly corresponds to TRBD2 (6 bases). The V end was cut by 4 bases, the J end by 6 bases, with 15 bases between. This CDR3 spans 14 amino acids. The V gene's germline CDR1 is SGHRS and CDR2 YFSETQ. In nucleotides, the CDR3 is TGCGCCAGCAGCGTCGGGACTGCAGCCGATACGCAGTATTTT. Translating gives CASSVGTAADTQYF.